This record looks at one TCR beta chain sequence and its context. This clonotype was seen at least ten times. No antigen is known for it. Qualities for individual bases were not recorded, and no much larger clone is one base off. The sample comes from a study of T cells after yellow fever vaccination (dated by TCRdb to between 2017 and 2020). For context, the study as a whole: The SMART-Seq v4 Ultra Low Input RNA kit was used to prepare libraries from fractions with low cell numbers. Blood was collected at multiple timepoints before and after primary and secondary immunization, and bulk PBMC replicates and cell subsets were isolated. The cohort comprised two healthy male donors, one aged 18 to 30 and one aged 30 to 39 years. To follow T-cell clones before and after primary and booster YFV17D yellow fever vaccination, bulk TCR alpha and beta repertoires were sequenced over time.

Points the paper makes about the study in general: Because the study included only two donors, the extent to which the findings can be generalized is limited. Computational filtering was needed because FACS-sorted repertoires could contain abundant contaminating clonotypes from the bulk population. A small fraction of clonotypes showed up in both the CD4 and CD8 compartments, probably as a result of convergent recombination. After the booster, most of the clones that had expanded following primary vaccination were detected again (about 95% of CD4 and 80% to 90% of CD8), which suggests that memory was broadly maintained. Compared with the primary T-cell response, the secondary T-cell response was faster but weaker, reaching its peak on day 5 rather than on day 15.

The sample's treatment or condition, from its label and the paper: live attenuated yellow fever vaccine strain. A standard Ficoll-Paque protocol was used to isolate PBMCs from peripheral blood. CD4 and CD8 T-cell fractions were isolated with Dynabeads CD4 and CD8 positive selection kits. TriZol was used to extract RNA from bulk PBMCs, CD4 and CD8 fractions, and dextramer-positive and dextramer-negative fractions. Synthesis of TCR cDNA relied on 5'RACE template switching, a step that introduced a universal primer site along with unique molecular identifiers. Priming for cDNA synthesis came from both the TCR alpha and TCR beta constant segments. Library amplification used two PCR steps, and the second PCR step added sample barcodes and sequencing adapters. Sequencing of the libraries was done on either Illumina HiSeq 2500 (2x100 bp) or NovaSeq (2x150 bp). Processing in the source paper ran as follows. Demultiplexing of reads and collapsing into UMI consensus sequences were performed with MIGEC, and V(D)J alignment was carried out with MiXCR. Clonotypes responding to the vaccine were identified with edgeR on replicate PBMC samples, with the criteria of FDR below 0.01 and a log2 fold change above 5 up to day 15. Each bulk clonotype was labeled CD4 or CD8 based on which sequenced repertoire, CD4 or CD8, contained the clonotype at higher abundance. The raw public data were reprocessed by TCRdb itself: fastp quality trimming at Q25, MiXCR clonotype calling, in-frame beta chains only. Rows matching on CDR3 protein sequence are summarized as one entry with the most common DNA and genes. TCRdb's processing, not the authors', yielded these V and J calls. The sample records 110,000 to 150,000 distinct CDR3 sequences, under 7% of which are singletons. Of the sample, approximately 0.59% is held by the ten largest clones.

CDR1 and CDR2, looked up from the germline V gene (reference sequence), are WNHNN and SYGVQD. Including cysteine and phenylalanine, the CDR3 has 16 amino acids. The CDR3 DNA has 48 bases and is translated from base 1. V is pared back by 6 bases and J by 9 bases, with 24 bases lying between the germline termini. The material was CD4+ T cells sorted from PBMCs, obtained 10 days after the yellow fever booster vaccination. The chain links TRBV10-1 with TRBJ2-1; the D gene is tentatively TRBD1 or TRBD2, each matching 5 bases. The receptor's source is a man aged 30 to 45 who received the YFV17D yellow fever vaccine. The nucleotide sequence reads TGCGCCAGCAGCTACCTTACCCGGGACGCCGGTGGTGAGCAGTTCTTC. Its product reads: CASSYLTRDAGGEQFF.